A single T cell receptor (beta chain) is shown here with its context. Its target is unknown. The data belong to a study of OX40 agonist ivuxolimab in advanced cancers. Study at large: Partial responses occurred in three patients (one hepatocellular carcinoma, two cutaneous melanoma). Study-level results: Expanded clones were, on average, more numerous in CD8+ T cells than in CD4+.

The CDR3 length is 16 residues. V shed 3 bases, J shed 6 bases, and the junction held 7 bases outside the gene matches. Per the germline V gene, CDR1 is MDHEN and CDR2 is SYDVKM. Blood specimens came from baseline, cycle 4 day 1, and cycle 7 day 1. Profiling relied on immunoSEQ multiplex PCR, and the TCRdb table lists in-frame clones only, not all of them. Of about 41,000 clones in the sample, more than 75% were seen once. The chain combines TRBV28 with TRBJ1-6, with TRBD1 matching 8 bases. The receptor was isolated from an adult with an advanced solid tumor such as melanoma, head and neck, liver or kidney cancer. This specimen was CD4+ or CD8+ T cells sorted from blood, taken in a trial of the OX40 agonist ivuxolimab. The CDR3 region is CASSFHRDRINSPLHF. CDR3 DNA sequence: TGTGCCAGCAGTTTCCACCGGGACAGGATTAATTCACCCCTCCACTTT. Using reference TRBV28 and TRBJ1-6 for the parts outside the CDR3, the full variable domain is DVKVTQSSRYLVKRTGEKVFLECVQDMDHENMFWYRQDPGLGLRLIYFSYDVKMKEKGDIPEGYSVSREKKERFSLILESASTNQTSMYLCASSFHRDRINSPLHFGNGTRLTVT.